A single T cell receptor beta chain is shown here with its context. The antigen is unknown. The sample originates from a study of cytomegalovirus exposure and HLA in healthy donors. Study-level background: A later analysis reported the 100 to 150 validation repertoires used the same platform as the roughly 700 first-cohort repertoires. The study's findings and limits: The study recorded over 150 TCR beta chains that were cytomegalovirus-associated. Most TCR sequences were uncommon, yet certain public TCRs appeared in many donors. Three of the chains that were CMV-associated were confirmed in vitro to be specific for CMV antigens.

Profiled with immunoSEQ multiplex PCR; TCRdb holds only in-frame clones, not every one. In the table there are under 200,000 clones, around 96% of which are singletons. The CDR3 contains 15 residues. V dropped 4 bases and J dropped 0 bases, with 14 bases sitting between them. CDR1 SGHNT and CDR2 YYREEE come from the germline V gene (reference sequence). This receptor was taken from a woman aged 18-30 years in good health and CMV-seronegative. The chain uses TRBV5-4 and TRBJ2-7; D gene ambiguous. Sequencing was performed on PBMCs. The DNA for the CDR3 is TGTGCCAGCAGCCACCACGACTTGATCTCCTACGAGCAGTACTTC. The encoded protein is CASSHHDLISYEQYF. Filled out from reference TRBV5-4 and TRBJ2-7, the complete variable domain reads ETGVTQSPTHLIKTRGQQVTLRCSSQSGHNTVSWYQQALGQGPQFIFQYYREEENGRGNFPPRFSGLQFPNYSSELNVNALELDDSALYLCASSHHDLISYEQYFGPGTRLTVT.